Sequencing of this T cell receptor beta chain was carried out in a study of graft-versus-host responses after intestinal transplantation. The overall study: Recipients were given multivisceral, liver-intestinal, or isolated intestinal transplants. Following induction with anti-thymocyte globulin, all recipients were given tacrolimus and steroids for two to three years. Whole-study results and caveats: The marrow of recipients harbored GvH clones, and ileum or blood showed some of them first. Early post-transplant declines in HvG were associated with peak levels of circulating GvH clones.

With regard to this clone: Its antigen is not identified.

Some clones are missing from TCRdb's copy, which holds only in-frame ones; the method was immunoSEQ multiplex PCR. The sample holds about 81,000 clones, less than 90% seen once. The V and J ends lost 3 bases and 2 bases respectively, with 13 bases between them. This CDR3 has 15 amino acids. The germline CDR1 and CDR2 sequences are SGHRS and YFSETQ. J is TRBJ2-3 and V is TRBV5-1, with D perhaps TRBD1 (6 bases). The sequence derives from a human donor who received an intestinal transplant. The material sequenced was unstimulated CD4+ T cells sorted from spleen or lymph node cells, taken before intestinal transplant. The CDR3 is CASSSTGTPTDTQYF. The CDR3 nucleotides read TGCGCCAGCAGCTCCACCGGGACACCCACAGATACGCAGTATTTT.